This T cell receptor beta chain was observed in a study of post-analysis software for immune sequencing data. Germline loops: CDR1 MNHEY, CDR2 SVGAGI. This CDR3 contains 14 residues. This clonotype has a handful of counts. Included in the TCR beta cDNA libraries were unique molecular identifiers. Around 450,000 cDNA molecules were recovered from an input of roughly 0.85 to 10 million T cells. TCRdb re-analysed the PCR reads in MiXCR, keeping a single row per CDR3 protein. Counted here are around 160,000 distinct CDR3 sequences, around 36% occurring once; the ten biggest clones make up about 26%. This chain connects TRBV6-5 to TRBJ1-1; D is perhaps TRBD1 (5 bases). Sequencing used blood, obtained after autologous hematopoietic stem cell transplantation. The sequence was collected from a girl aged 10 to 17 with multiple sclerosis. The CDR3 here is CVTLGGGPNTEAFF. CDR3 bases: TGTGTCACCCTGGGGGGTGGACCGAACACTGAAGCTTTCTTT.